This T cell receptor beta chain emerged from a study of CD8+ T cells in alopecia areata. Study-wide context: Each day, treated patients took oral tofacitinib twice, at 5 to 10 mg per dose.

cDNA serving as the sequencing template came from extracted, reverse transcribed RNA. TCRdb keeps only in-frame clones here, not all; method: immunoSEQ multiplex PCR. Altogether roughly 120,000 clones are present, 50% to 55% being singletons, with the ten largest covering 0.46%. Study conclusions and caveats: During tofacitinib treatment, many expanded lesional clones remained in scalp and blood.

The treatment: oral pan-JAK inhibitor, 5-10 mg twice daily. From PBMCs, CD4+ and CD8+ T cells were sorted. The ends were cut back, 7 bases at V and 1 base at J, with 7 bases in the middle. The CDR3 runs 13 residues. The germline CDR1 and CDR2 sequences are MNHEY and SVGAGI. Details on this clone: The antigen remains unidentified.

This clonotype was sampled from a human donor with alopecia areata. Sequenced material: CD4+ T cells sorted from blood, taken at week 4, from a patient treated with tofacitinib. The chain joins TRBV6-5 to TRBJ2-2, with D tentatively TRBD2 (6 bases). In nucleotides, the CDR3 is TGTGCCAGCACCGGGGGGAACACCGGGGAGCTGTTTTTT. It yields the protein CASTGGNTGELFF.